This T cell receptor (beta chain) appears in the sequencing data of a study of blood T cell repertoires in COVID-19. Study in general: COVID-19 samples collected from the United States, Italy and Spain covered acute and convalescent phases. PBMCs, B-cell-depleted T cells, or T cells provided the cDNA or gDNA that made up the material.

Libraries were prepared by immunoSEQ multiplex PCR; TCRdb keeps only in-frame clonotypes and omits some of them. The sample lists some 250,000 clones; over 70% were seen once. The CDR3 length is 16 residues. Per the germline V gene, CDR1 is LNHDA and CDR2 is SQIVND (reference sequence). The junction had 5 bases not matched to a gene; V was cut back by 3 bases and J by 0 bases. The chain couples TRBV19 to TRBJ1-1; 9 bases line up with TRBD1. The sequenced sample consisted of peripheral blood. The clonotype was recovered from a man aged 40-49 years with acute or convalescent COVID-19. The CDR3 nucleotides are TGTGCCAGTAGTATGGGACAGGGAACCATGAACACTGAAGCTTTCTTT. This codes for CASSMGQGTMNTEAFF.